The 27 T cell receptor beta chains in this list originate from one sample, sequenced in a study of shared clonotypes between healthy human individuals. Sequenced by immunoSEQ multiplex PCR; TCRdb stores in-frame clones only, minus some. The table lists 300,000 to 350,000 clones, roughly 70% of them singletons. Sequencing input: memory CD4+ T cells sorted from blood. Subset reported: CD45RA-negative fraction. These receptors were obtained from a man aged 25-40 years in good health.

The chain has TRBV11-2 and TRBJ2-1, with no clear D. V dropped 5 bases and J dropped 0 bases, with 17 bases sitting between them. Germline V gene sequence: CDR1 SGHAT, CDR2 FQNNGV. This CDR3 is 17 amino acids long. The CDR3 here is CASSPMVASNSYNEQFF. CDR3 DNA: TGTGCCAGCAGCCCCATGGTCGCGTCAAACTCCTACAATGAGCAGTTCTTC.

CDR3 nucleotides: TGTGCCAGCAGCTTATTTGGACAGAAGGATGGCTACACCTTC. Translation gives CASSLFGQKDGYTF. The chain carries TRBV11-2 and TRBJ1-2, with a tentative D call TRBD1 (6 bases). The CDR3 has 14 amino acids. The germline CDR1 and CDR2 sequences are SGHAT and FQNNGV. Deletions cut 2 bases from V and 6 bases from J, with 13 bases between. The full variable domain, with the rest looked up from reference TRBV11-2 and TRBJ1-2, is EAGVAQSPRYKIIEKRQSVAFWCNPISGHATLYWYQQILGQGPKLLIQFQNNGVVDDSQLPKDRFSAERLKGVDSTLKIQPAKLEDSAVYLCASSLFGQKDGYTFGSGTRLTVV.

This clone turned up a few times. The chain couples TRBV2 to TRBJ1-4, with TRBD1 as a possible D gene (6 bases). The CDR3 has 14 amino acids. Germline assignment: CDR1 SNHLY and CDR2 FYNNEI. V gave up 4 bases and J gave up 8 bases, with 14 bases separating them. The CDR3 here is CASSGQGLIEKLFF. CDR3 coding DNA: TGTGCCAGCAGTGGGCAGGGGTTGATAGAAAAACTGTTTTTT.

V is TRBV7-9 and J is TRBJ2-5; D is ambiguous. Trimming cost V 1 base and J 6 bases, with 3 bases left between them. CDR1 and CDR2 (germline): SEHNR, FQNEAQ (reference sequence). There are 11 residues in the CDR3. The DNA of the CDR3 is TGTGCCAGCAGCTTAGTCCAGACCCAGTACTTC. Protein product: CASSLVQTQYF.

V gene TRBV27 combines with J gene TRBJ1-4, with 10 bases identical to TRBD1. CDR1 is MNHEY, CDR2 SMNVEV, per germline (reference sequence). Unmatched junction bases numbered 9, after V lost 5 bases and J lost 3 bases. The length of the CDR3 is 17 residues. CDR3 in amino acids: CASSTTGGRSANEKLFF. In nucleotides, the CDR3 is TGTGCCAGCAGTACGACAGGGGGCAGATCGGCTAATGAAAAACTGTTTTTT.

The chain employs TRBV10-3 and TRBJ1-2; weak D call: TRBD1 (6 bases). The CDR3 totals 13 residues. V lost 6 bases and J 8 bases, leaving 16 bases between the germline ends. Germline CDR1 ENHRY, CDR2 SYGVKD. CDR3 region: CAIRDLTGAGYTF. CDR3 sequence (DNA): TGTGCCATCAGGGACTTGACAGGCGCGGGCTACACCTTC.

This clone turned up a few times. Other DNA sequences in the same sample also yield this CDR3. Here the CDR3 reads CASSLTDTQYF. CDR3 sequence (DNA): TGCGCCAGCAGCTTGACAGATACGCAGTATTTT. The chain joins TRBV5-1 to TRBJ2-3; D gene ambiguous. Germline V gene lookup returns CDR1 SGHRS and CDR2 YFSETQ. The V and J ends lost 1 base and 3 bases respectively, with 0 bases between them. The CDR3 contains 11 residues.

V gene TRBV5-1 combines with J gene TRBJ2-7; no clear D gene. With 0 bases removed from V and 0 bases from J, the gap between germline ends came to 10 bases. The CDR3 covers 15 residues. Germline-derived CDR1 and CDR2 are SGHRS and YFSETQ. CDR3 sequence reads: CASSLDPAVSYEQYF. CDR3 DNA: TGCGCCAGCAGCTTGGACCCAGCCGTCTCCTACGAGCAGTACTTC.

Of note for this clone: Other DNA sequences in the same sample also yield this CDR3. This chain connects TRBV7-2 to TRBJ1-5; no firm D call. V was trimmed by 0 bases and J by 0 bases, leaving 6 bases between them. The CDR3 length is 15 residues. Germline lookup yields CDR1 SGHTA and CDR2 FQGNSA. CDR3 sequence: CASSLAVGSNQPQHF. As DNA, the CDR3 is TGTGCCAGCAGCTTAGCTGTGGGTAGCAATCAGCCCCAGCATTTT.

The J gene is TRBJ2-3, the V gene TRBV20-1; no clear D gene. V lost 6 bases to trimming and J lost 5 bases, with 9 bases between them. This CDR3 is 11 amino acids long. Germline loops: CDR1 DFQATT, CDR2 SNEGSKA (reference sequence). CDR3 sequence: CSARSGDTQYF. CDR3 in DNA: TGCAGTGCCCGCTCTGGAGATACGCAGTATTTT.

This chain uses TRBV5-1 with TRBJ2-1, with 11 bases lining up with TRBD1. From germline, CDR1 is SGHRS and CDR2 YFSETQ. Trimming at V came to 4 bases and at J to 6 bases, leaving 12 bases not matched to a gene. This CDR3 is 17 amino acids long. The CDR3 is CASSKEAPGQGGNEQFF. In DNA, the CDR3 is TGCGCCAGCAGCAAGGAGGCTCCGGGACAGGGGGGCAATGAGCAGTTCTTC. The variable domain in full, with the rest retrieved from reference TRBV5-1 and TRBJ2-1, is KAGVTQTPRYLIKTRGQQVTLSCSPISGHRSVSWYQQTPGQGLQFLFEYFSETQRNKGNFPGRFSGRQFSNSRSEMNVSTLELGDSALYLCASSKEAPGQGGNEQFFGPGTRLTVL.

This chain links TRBV5-4 with TRBJ1-4, with D perhaps TRBD1 (5 bases). The V gene lost 0 bases and the J gene lost 3 bases, with 12 bases spanning the gap. The germline V gene has CDR1 SGHNT and CDR2 YYREEE (reference sequence). The CDR3 has 16 amino acids. This CDR3 reads CASSLVGDLSNEKLFF. CDR3 sequence (DNA): TGTGCCAGCAGCTTGGTGGGGGATCTGTCTAATGAAAAACTGTTTTTT.

V is TRBV5-4 and J is TRBJ2-7; 8 bases fit TRBD1. The length of the CDR3 is 14 residues. CDR1 is SGHNT, CDR2 YYREEE, per germline (reference sequence). Trimming took 4 bases from V and 5 from J; bases not matched to a gene: 8. CDR3 nucleotides: TGTGCCAGCAGCAAGGACAGGGTGGGTCACGAGCAGTACTTC. Its translation: CASSKDRVGHEQYF.

This clone is categorized as medium-sized. The chain has TRBV6-1 and TRBJ2-5; 8 bases line up with TRBD2. Germline-derived CDR1 and CDR2 are MNHNS and SASEGT. This CDR3 contains 15 residues. The trim removed 2 bases at V and 5 bases at J, leaving 7 bases unmatched. The CDR3 DNA reads TGTGCCAGCAGTGAACTAAGCGGGAGCGGGGAGACCCAGTACTTC. Protein product: CASSELSGSGETQYF.

The chain couples TRBV6-5 to TRBJ1-2; D call uncertain. This CDR3 is built from 14 residues. Germline CDR1 reads MNHEY; CDR2 reads SVGAGI. V was pared by 6 bases and J by 7 bases, with 18 bases between. CDR3 nucleotides: TGTGCCAGCAGCGCAAATACAAGGTTGGGTGGCTACACCTTC. This encodes CASSANTRLGGYTF.

The J gene is TRBJ2-6, the V gene TRBV7-2; D not certain. The CDR3 consists of 16 residues. Germline CDR1 is SGHTA and CDR2 is FQGNSA. V dropped 2 bases and J dropped 2 bases, with 10 bases sitting between them. DNA for the CDR3: TGTGCCAGCAGCTTATTGGGGTCTACTGGGGCCAACGTCCTGACTTTC. Its translation is CASSLLGSTGANVLTF.

The V call is TRBV7-6, the J call TRBJ2-7; D gene unclear. V dropped 4 bases and J dropped 5 bases, with 12 bases sitting between them. The CDR3 runs to 13 residues. Germline V lookup: CDR1 SGHVS, CDR2 FNYEAQ. The CDR3 region is CASSSNRADEQYF. The CDR3 coding sequence is TGTGCCAGCAGCTCGAACCGCGCGGACGAGCAGTACTTC.

The chain employs TRBV10-2 and TRBJ1-2; D is possibly TRBD1 (5 bases). This CDR3 contains 11 residues. In germline, CDR1 is WSHSY, CDR2 SAAADI. The germline V and J ends were trimmed by 4 bases and 13 bases, with 13 bases remaining between them. Written as DNA, the CDR3 is TGCGCCAGCAGTGGGGACTATGGGTTCACCTTC. As protein: CASSGDYGFTF.

V usage is TRBV6-5 and J usage is TRBJ2-2; perhaps TRBD2 as D (6 bases). V was cut by 2 bases and J by 3 bases, with 13 bases left in between. CDR3 length: 16 residues. CDR1 and CDR2 from the germline V gene are MNHEY and SVGAGI. The CDR3 bases are TGTGCCAGCAGTTACCTGGGGAGGCTGGACACCGGGGAGCTGTTTTTT. Translated: CASSYLGRLDTGELFF.

This clone was seen more than once but under ten times. The chain is built from TRBV4-3 and TRBJ1-1, with D maybe TRBD1 (6 bases). CDR3 length: 14 residues. In germline, CDR1 is LGHNA, CDR2 YSLEER. V lost 3 bases and J lost 2, with 10 bases in between. CDR3 region: CASSQLGGNTEAFF. The CDR3 bases are TGCGCCAGCAGCCAGCTCGGGGGCAACACTGAAGCTTTCTTT.

The table lists this clone with a count of one. The chain couples TRBV10-3 to TRBJ1-3, with 7 bases fitting TRBD1. V lost 11 bases and J lost 0; bases outside the gene matches: 4. CDR1 and CDR2 (germline): ENHRY, SYGVKD. The CDR3 spans 13 residues. The CDR3 here is CASRGSSGNTIYF. In DNA, the CDR3 is TGTGCCTCCAGGGGGAGCTCTGGAAACACCATATATTTT.

The J gene is TRBJ1-2, the V gene TRBV7-2, with 8 bases that match TRBD1. Germline lookup yields CDR1 SGHTA and CDR2 FQGNSA. The CDR3 consists of 13 residues. The J segment lost 4 bases and the V segment lost 3 bases, leaving 1 base of the junction unmatched. Here the CDR3 DNA reads TGTGCCAGCAGCTTTACAGGGGGCTATGGCTACACCTTC. This encodes CASSFTGGYGYTF.

Comments on this clone: This clone may be a read error of a much larger clone one base away. The chain combines TRBV7-4 with TRBJ2-7, with D unclear. The CDR3 totals 13 residues. V was clipped by 1 base and J by 4 bases, with 8 bases between them. CDR1 is SGHVT and CDR2 is SQSDAQ in the germline V gene. The CDR3 loop reads CASSLEAEYEQYF. Here the CDR3 DNA reads TGTGCCAGCAGCTTAGAGGCAGAATACGAGCAGTACTTC.

The chain combines TRBV5-1 with TRBJ1-4, with D possibly being TRBD1 (6 bases). CDR3 size: 15 residues. From germline, CDR1 is SGHRS and CDR2 YFSETQ. The V gene lost 0 bases and the J gene lost 4 bases, with 10 bases spanning the gap. The CDR3 DNA reads as TGCGCCAGCAGCTTGGGTGGCAGGGGTAATGAAAAACTGTTTTTT. It translates to CASSLGGRGNEKLFF.

The chain carries TRBV7-2 and TRBJ1-5; the D is unclear. The CDR3 length is 13 residues. CDR1 and CDR2 (germline): SGHTA, FQGNSA. The V end lost 2 bases, the J end lost 9 bases, and 11 bases lay between the germline ends. The CDR3 DNA follows: TGTGCCAGCAGCTTAACTTTTCAGAGGCCCCAGCATTTT. Translating gives CASSLTFQRPQHF.

The chain joins TRBV27 to TRBJ1-5; no clear D gene. V lost 6 bases and J lost 2, with 17 bases in between. The CDR3 loop spans 16 amino acids. Per germline, CDR1 MNHEY and CDR2 SMNVEV (reference sequence). The CDR3 DNA reads TGTGCCAGCAGCCTACAATTCACCTATGGCAATCAGCCCCAGCATTTT. Translation: CASSLQFTYGNQPQHF.

The V gene is TRBV14, the J gene TRBJ2-1; D is possibly TRBD1 (6 bases). Between the trimmed V and J ends, which lost 3 bases and 1 base, there was a span of 22 bases. The CDR3 sequence is 19 residues long. The germline CDR1 and CDR2 sequences are SGHDN and FVKESK. This CDR3 is CASSQNWVQGRISYNEQFF. CDR3 DNA sequence: TGTGCCAGCAGCCAGAACTGGGTGCAGGGGCGGATTTCCTACAATGAGCAGTTCTTC.